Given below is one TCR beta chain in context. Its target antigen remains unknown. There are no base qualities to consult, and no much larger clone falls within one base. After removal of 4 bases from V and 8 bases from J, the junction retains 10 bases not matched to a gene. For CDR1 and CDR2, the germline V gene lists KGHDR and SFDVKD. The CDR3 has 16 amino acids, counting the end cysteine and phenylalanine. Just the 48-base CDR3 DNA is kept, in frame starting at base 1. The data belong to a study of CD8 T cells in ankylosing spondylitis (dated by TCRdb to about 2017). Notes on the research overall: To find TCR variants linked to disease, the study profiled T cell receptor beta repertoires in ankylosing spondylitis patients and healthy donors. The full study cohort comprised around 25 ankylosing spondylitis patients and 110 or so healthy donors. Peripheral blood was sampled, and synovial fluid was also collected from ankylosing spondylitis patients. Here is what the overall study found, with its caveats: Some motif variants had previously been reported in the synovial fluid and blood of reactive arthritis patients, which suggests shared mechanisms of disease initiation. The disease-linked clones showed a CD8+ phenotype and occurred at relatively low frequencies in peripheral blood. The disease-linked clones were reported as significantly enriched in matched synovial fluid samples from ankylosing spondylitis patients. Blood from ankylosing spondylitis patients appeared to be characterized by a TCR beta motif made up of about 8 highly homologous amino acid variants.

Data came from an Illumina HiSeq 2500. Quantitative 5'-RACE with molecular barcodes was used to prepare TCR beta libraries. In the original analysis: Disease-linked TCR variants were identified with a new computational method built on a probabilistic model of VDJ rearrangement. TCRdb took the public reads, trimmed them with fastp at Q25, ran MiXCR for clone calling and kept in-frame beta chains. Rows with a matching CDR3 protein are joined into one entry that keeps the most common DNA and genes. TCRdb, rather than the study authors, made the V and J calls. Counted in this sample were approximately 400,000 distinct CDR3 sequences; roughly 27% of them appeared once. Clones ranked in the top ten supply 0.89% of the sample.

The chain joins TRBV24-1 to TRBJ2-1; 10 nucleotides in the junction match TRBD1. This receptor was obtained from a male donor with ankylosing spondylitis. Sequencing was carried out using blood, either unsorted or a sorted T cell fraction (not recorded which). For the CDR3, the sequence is CATSDPPGQGSHEQFF. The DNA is TGTGCCACCAGTGACCCGCCGGGACAGGGGTCCCATGAGCAGTTCTTC.